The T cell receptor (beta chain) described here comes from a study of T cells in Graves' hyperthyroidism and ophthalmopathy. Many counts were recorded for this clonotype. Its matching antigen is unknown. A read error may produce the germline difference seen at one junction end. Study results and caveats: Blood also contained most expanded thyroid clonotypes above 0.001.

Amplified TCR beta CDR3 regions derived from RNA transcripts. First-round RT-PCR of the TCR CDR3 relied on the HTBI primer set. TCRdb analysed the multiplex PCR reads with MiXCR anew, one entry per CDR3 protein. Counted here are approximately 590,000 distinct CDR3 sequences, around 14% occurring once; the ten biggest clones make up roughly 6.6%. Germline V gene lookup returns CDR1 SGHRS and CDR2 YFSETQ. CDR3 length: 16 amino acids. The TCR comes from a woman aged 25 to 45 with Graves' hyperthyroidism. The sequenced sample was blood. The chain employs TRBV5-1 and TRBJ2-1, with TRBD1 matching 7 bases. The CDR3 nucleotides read TGCGCCAGCAGCGCACAGGGGTCGGGCTCCCACAATGAGCAGTTCTTC. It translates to CASSAQGSGSHNEQFF.